This T cell receptor beta chain stems from a study of blood T cell repertoires in COVID-19. As for the study in general: T cells, B-cell-depleted T cells, or PBMCs provided the cDNA or gDNA that served as material.

The V and J ends lost 3 bases and 4 bases, in that order; junction bases with no gene match: 7. CDR3 size: 15 residues. In germline, CDR1 is MNHNS, CDR2 SASEGT. Per the study methods: Using reference gene primer amplification, nucleated cell counts were estimated. TCRdb keeps only in-frame clones here, not all; method: immunoSEQ multiplex PCR. The DNA was the basis for D and trimming; V, J and clone size are from that table. The sample lists roughly 270,000 clones, about 82% seen once, with 4.5% to 5.5% in the top ten. This receptor was obtained from a man aged 50 or older with active or convalescent COVID-19. Sequencing was performed on peripheral blood. The chain has TRBV6-1 and TRBJ1-2, with 8 nucleotides matching TRBD1. The CDR3 nucleotides are TGTGCCAGCAGTGATTTCGACAGGGGTAGCTATGGCTACACCTTC. As protein: CASSDFDRGSYGYTF.